This T cell receptor (beta chain) is from a study of cytomegalovirus exposure and HLA in healthy donors. With regard to this clone: What it recognizes is unknown.

The germline V gene has CDR1 SGHRS and CDR2 YFSETQ. V gave up 2 bases and J gave up 5 bases; unmatched junction bases: 13. CDR3 length: 17 amino acids. In the PCR, 60 Vbeta and 13 Jbeta primers were used. In the study's own analysis: An analysis performed later counted roughly 79 million unique TCR beta chains (roughly 11 million of them shared). Measured with immunoSEQ multiplex PCR; TCRdb has only the in-frame clones, and not every one. That table gives V, J and clone size, and the DNA gave D and trimming. This table has 130,000 to 150,000 clones, just under 85% appearing once. Points from the study as a whole: The classifier, whose performance was assessed in both the original and validation cohorts, reportedly diagnosed cytomegalovirus status with high specificity and sensitivity. In a later analysis, HLA-associated beta chains showed higher expansion and lower generation probabilities than comparable chains.

The rearrangement joins TRBV5-1 to TRBJ2-1; TRBD2 matches at 7 bases. The source is a woman in her sixties or seventies in good health and CMV-seropositive. The source material was PBMCs. The CDR3 DNA sequence: TGCGCCAGCAGCTTCCAGGCGGCTAGCGGCCCCCACAATGAGCAGTTCTTC. Amino acid sequence: CASSFQAASGPHNEQFF.